A single sample is the source of the 28 T cell receptor beta chains below, sequenced in a study of shared clonotypes between healthy human individuals. Profiled with immunoSEQ multiplex PCR; TCRdb holds only in-frame clones, not every one. The sample shows about 1 million clones, about 76% of them seen only once. The sequenced sample consisted of memory CD4+ T cells sorted from blood. Described subset: CD45RA-negative fraction. The source of these receptors is a man between 18 and 29 years old in good health.

The chain couples TRBV2 to TRBJ1-2, with D maybe TRBD1 (5 bases). Trimming took 3 bases from V and 4 from J, leaving 12 bases between them. The CDR3 consists of 14 residues. Looked up from germline, CDR1 is SNHLY and CDR2 is FYNNEI. This chain's CDR3 is CASSDAGSGYGYTF. In DNA, the CDR3 is TGTGCCAGCAGTGACGCAGGGTCGGGCTATGGCTACACCTTC.

For this clone: Germline is not matched at one junction end, which may reflect a read error. The same CDR3 also results from other DNA sequences found in this sample. The chain couples TRBV5-6 to TRBJ2-7; 10 positions agree with TRBD1. Germline V gene data show CDR1 as SGHDT and CDR2 as YYEEEE. There are 15 residues in the CDR3. This chain's CDR3 is CASSSLGTGAYEQYF. The DNA for the CDR3 is TGCGCCAGCAGCTCATTAGGGACAGGGGCCTACGAGCAGTACTTC.

This rearrangement joins TRBV7-2 to TRBJ2-5; the D is unclear. This CDR3 has 15 amino acids. The germline V gene encodes CDR1 SGHTA and CDR2 FQGNSA. V gave up 2 bases and J gave up 3 bases, with 13 bases separating them. The CDR3 loop reads CASSLFSAREETQYF. As DNA, the CDR3 is TGTGCCAGCAGCTTATTTTCGGCCCGGGAAGAGACCCAGTACTTC.

The V gene is TRBV30, the J gene TRBJ1-1, with TRBD1 as a possible D gene (5 bases). The CDR3 is made up of 12 amino acids. Germline CDR1 and CDR2: GTSNPN and SVGIG (reference sequence). The V end was cut by 5 bases, the J end by 0 bases, with 7 bases between. CDR3 DNA sequence: TGTGCCTGGGACAGCCTGAACACTGAAGCTTTCTTT. Protein sequence: CAWDSLNTEAFF. The full variable domain, with the rest looked up from reference TRBV30 and TRBJ1-1, is SQTIHQWPATLVQPVGSPLSLECTVEGTSNPNLYWYRQAAGRGLQLLFYSVGIGQISSEVPQNLSASRPQDRQFILSSKKLLLSDSGFYLCAWDSLNTEAFFGQGTRLTVV.

The table lists this clone with a few counts. The chain is built from TRBV6-5 and TRBJ2-7; the D gene is possibly TRBD1 (5 bases). The CDR3 length is 16 residues. V lost 0 bases, J lost 2 bases, and 14 bases lay in between. Germline CDR1 and CDR2: MNHEY and SVGAGI. The CDR3 nucleotides read TGTGCCAGCAGTTACTCGAGCCAGGGTAGTACCTACGAGCAGTACTTC. Amino acids: CASSYSSQGSTYEQYF.

The table lists this clone with a few counts. J is TRBJ2-1 and V is TRBV10-1; 7 bases match TRBD1. V dropped 0 bases and J dropped 10; count of bases not matched to a gene: 9. Germline values: CDR1 WNHNN, CDR2 SYGVQD (reference sequence). This CDR3 spans 15 amino acids. CDR3 in amino acids: CASSESTTGSREQFF. CDR3 DNA: TGCGCCAGCAGTGAGTCGACGACAGGGTCTCGAGAGCAGTTCTTC.

The chain combines TRBV10-2 with TRBJ2-1; 11 nucleotides align to TRBD1. The trim removed 6 bases at V and 4 bases at J, leaving 5 bases unmatched. This CDR3 is built from 15 residues. From germline, CDR1 is WSHSY and CDR2 SAAADI. CDR3: CASSRDRGEYNEQFF. CDR3 in DNA: TGCGCCAGCAGCAGGGACAGGGGGGAATACAATGAGCAGTTCTTC.

The rearrangement joins TRBV28 to TRBJ1-2; maybe TRBD1 (5 bases). The V and J ends lost 6 bases and 4 bases respectively, with 15 bases between them. The CDR3 loop spans 14 amino acids. The germline V gene has CDR1 MDHEN and CDR2 SYDVKM. The CDR3 DNA follows: TGTGCCAGCAGCCCCGAGGGGCGCGCCTATGGCTACACCTTC. Translating it yields CASSPEGRAYGYTF.

The chain joins TRBV19 to TRBJ1-3, with D unresolved. The CDR3 is 17 residues long. V was trimmed by 4 bases and J by 4 bases, leaving 20 bases between them. Germline CDR1 reads LNHDA; CDR2 reads SQIVND (reference sequence). DNA for the CDR3: TGTGCCAGTAGTACCATACTAACTCTGCAGGTCGGAAACACCATATATTTT. This encodes CASSTILTLQVGNTIYF.

This sequence joins TRBV28 and TRBJ2-1, with 8 bases lining up with TRBD1. CDR1 and CDR2 from the germline V gene are MDHEN and SYDVKM. The trim removed 4 bases at V and 2 bases at J, leaving 10 bases unmatched. The CDR3 is 17 amino acids. The CDR3 is CASSYPRTGSPYNEQFF. The CDR3, as DNA: TGTGCCAGCAGTTACCCCCGGACAGGGAGTCCCTACAATGAGCAGTTCTTC. The full variable domain, with the rest looked up from reference TRBV28 and TRBJ2-1, is DVKVTQSSRYLVKRTGEKVFLECVQDMDHENMFWYRQDPGLGLRLIYFSYDVKMKEKGDIPEGYSVSREKKERFSLILESASTNQTSMYLCASSYPRTGSPYNEQFFGPGTRLTVL.

The V call is TRBV30, the J call TRBJ1-1; 11 bases are shared with TRBD1. This CDR3 is 16 amino acids long. V was clipped by 3 bases and J by 3 bases; unmatched bases: 9. Per the germline V gene, CDR1 is GTSNPN and CDR2 is SVGIG (reference sequence). In DNA, the CDR3 is TGTGCCTGGAGATCCCGGGACAGGGGGTGGTACACTGAAGCTTTCTTT. Its translation is CAWRSRDRGWYTEAFF.

This rearrangement joins TRBV6-1 to TRBJ2-1; D is undetermined. CDR3 length: 14 residues. The germline V and J ends were trimmed by 6 bases and 5 bases, with 14 bases remaining between them. Germline CDR1 reads MNHNS; CDR2 reads SASEGT. CDR3 in amino acids: CASRPRQINNEQFF. Here the CDR3 DNA reads TGTGCCAGCAGACCTAGACAAATAAACAATGAGCAGTTCTTC.

V usage is TRBV6-5 and J usage is TRBJ2-7; 9 positions agree with TRBD1. Germline lookup yields CDR1 MNHEY and CDR2 SVGAGI. V shed 5 bases and J 1 base; nucleotides not matched to a gene: 6. The CDR3 loop spans 15 amino acids. The CDR3 DNA reads TGTGCCAGCAGTCAATACAGGGGGCCTTCCTACGAGCAGTACTTC. This translates into CASSQYRGPSYEQYF.

Worth noting for this clone: The same CDR3 arises from other DNA sequences in this sample as well. The chain joins TRBV18 to TRBJ1-1; D uncertain. Germline loops: CDR1 KGHSH, CDR2 LQKENI. V was clipped by 3 bases and J by 1 base, with 6 bases between them. CDR3 length equals 13 residues. The CDR3: CASSPAGNTEAFF. The CDR3 DNA sequence: TGTGCCAGCTCACCGGCAGGGAACACTGAAGCTTTCTTT.

The chain employs TRBV2 and TRBJ2-3, with D possibly being TRBD2 (6 bases). Germline CDR1 is SNHLY and CDR2 is FYNNEI. The CDR3 is made up of 18 amino acids. V was trimmed by 6 bases and J by 1 base, leaving 23 bases between them. The CDR3 coding sequence is TGTGCCAGCAGGAGACTCATACCCGGGGGAACCGGCACAGATACGCAGTATTTT. Translating it yields CASRRLIPGGTGTDTQYF.

This sequence joins TRBV10-3 and TRBJ2-3; D is unresolved. The CDR3 spans 15 residues. V was trimmed by 2 bases and J by 4 bases, leaving 13 bases between them. Germline assignment: CDR1 ENHRY and CDR2 SYGVKD. The CDR3 loop is CAISEPLSEADTQYF. In DNA form, the CDR3 reads TGTGCCATCAGTGAGCCGCTCTCAGAGGCAGATACGCAGTATTTT.

As to this clone: This specimen includes other DNA sequences encoding the same CDR3. The chain has TRBV5-1 and TRBJ1-1; 7 nucleotides align to TRBD1. There are 15 residues in the CDR3. The junction had 7 bases not matched to a gene; V was cut back by 0 bases and J by 5 bases. Germline CDR1 is SGHRS and CDR2 is YFSETQ. CDR3 DNA sequence: TGCGCCAGCAGCTTGGAAGGCGGCAGGGGGACTGAAGCTTTCTTT. Its translation is CASSLEGGRGTEAFF.

The V and J genes are TRBV9 and TRBJ1-3; D gene uncertain. The CDR3 is made up of 14 amino acids. Per the germline V gene, CDR1 is SGDLS and CDR2 is YYNGEE. Trimming took off 4 bases at V and 1 base at J, with 9 bases between the two ends. CDR3 residues: CASSSVESGNTIYF. The CDR3 DNA follows: TGTGCCAGCAGCTCCGTGGAGTCTGGAAACACCATATATTTT.

The chain combines TRBV7-2 with TRBJ1-2, with 9 bases fitting TRBD1. CDR3 length equals 13 residues. The germline V gene encodes CDR1 SGHTA and CDR2 FQGNSA. V shed 5 bases, J shed 8 bases, and the junction held 6 bases outside the gene matches. The CDR3 region is CASSRDRVEGYTF. Written as DNA, the CDR3 is TGTGCCAGCAGCCGGGACAGGGTAGAGGGCTACACCTTC.

The chain employs TRBV2 and TRBJ2-3; D tentatively reads TRBD1 or TRBD2 (5 bases each). The CDR3 is 15 amino acids. CDR1 and CDR2 from the germline V gene are SNHLY and FYNNEI. Trimming took 4 bases from V and 0 from J, leaving 11 bases between them. The CDR3 DNA follows: TGTGCCAGCAGTGTTATTGGGGGTAGCACAGATACGCAGTATTTT. This codes for CASSVIGGSTDTQYF.

The V gene is TRBV11-2, the J gene TRBJ2-7; D not certain. The germline V and J ends were trimmed by 1 base and 0 bases, with 10 bases remaining between them. Germline loops: CDR1 SGHAT, CDR2 FQNNGV. The CDR3 has 15 amino acids. CDR3 DNA: TGTGCCAGCAGCTTAGTTGGCCAGTCCTCCTACGAGCAGTACTTC. Translation gives CASSLVGQSSYEQYF.

The chain links TRBV10-3 to TRBJ2-7; a weak D match, TRBD1 (6 bases). Trimming took off 4 bases at V and 4 bases at J, with 11 bases between the two ends. Germline CDR1 ENHRY, CDR2 SYGVKD. The CDR3 spans 13 residues. CDR3 region: CAISGSTGYEQYF. The CDR3 coding sequence is TGTGCCATCAGTGGGTCGACAGGTTACGAGCAGTACTTC.

Points on this clone: The junction differs from germline at one of its ends, possibly a read error. This chain links TRBV27 with TRBJ1-1, with a possible D match to TRBD1 (5 bases). The V gene's germline CDR1 is MNHEY and CDR2 SMNVEV (reference sequence). This CDR3 is built from 15 residues. The CDR3 sequence: CASSTYTGGVYEGFF. The CDR3 nucleotides are TGTGCCAGCAGTACCTACACGGGAGGGGTGTATGAAGGTTTCTTT.

V and J are TRBV30 and TRBJ2-7; 8 nucleotides agree with TRBD1. V shed 8 bases and J 5 bases; nucleotides not matched to a gene: 5. Germline CDR1 GTSNPN, CDR2 SVGIG (reference sequence). This CDR3 has 11 residues. The chain's CDR3 is CARGQGHEQYF. The CDR3 coding sequence is TGTGCCCGAGGACAGGGCCACGAGCAGTACTTC.

J is TRBJ2-2 and V is TRBV5-4; D call uncertain. Germline V gene sequence: CDR1 SGHNT, CDR2 YYREEE (reference sequence). CDR3 size: 14 residues. Trimming shortened V by 4 bases and J by 6 bases, and 13 bases separated the two germline ends. The DNA for the CDR3 is TGTGCCAGCAGCCTGGACCCCGGAGCCGGGGAGCTGTTTTTT. Translating it yields CASSLDPGAGELFF.

Comments on this clone: At one boundary the junction diverges from the germline segment, which might be a read error. This CDR3 is also generated by other DNA sequences in the sample. The rearrangement links TRBV7-2 to TRBJ2-7; 10 positions agree with TRBD2. The CDR3 sequence is 13 residues long. Germline V gene lookup returns CDR1 SGHTA and CDR2 FQGNSA. Here the CDR3 DNA reads TGTGCCAGCAGCCTAGCGGGAGATTACGAGCAGTACTTC. Amino acid sequence: CASSLAGDYEQYF.

The V call is TRBV6-5, the J call TRBJ2-7, with 7 bases lining up with TRBD2. V lost 2 bases and J lost 3; bases outside the gene matches: 4. CDR1 MNHEY and CDR2 SVGAGI come from the germline V gene. This CDR3 is 14 amino acids long. The CDR3 DNA is TGTGCCAGCAGTTACGGAGTAGCGGGCTACGAGCAGTACTTC. Its protein is CASSYGVAGYEQYF.

This clone was picked up many times. The V call is TRBV7-2, the J call TRBJ2-4, with 11 nucleotides matching TRBD2. The germline CDR1 and CDR2 sequences are SGHTA and FQGNSA. Unmatched junction bases numbered 7, after V lost 3 bases and J lost 0 bases. The CDR3 has 18 amino acids. For the CDR3, the DNA is TGTGCCAGCAGCTTGGCCGGGACTAGCGGAATAGCCAAAAACATTCAGTACTTC. Protein: CASSLAGTSGIAKNIQYF.